The rows below give T cell receptor beta chains drawn from one sample of a study of OX40 agonist ivuxolimab in advanced cancers. The assay was immunoSEQ multiplex PCR, and TCRdb's table has in-frame clones only and misses some. The table lists some 100,000 clones, around 93% of them singletons. Sample: CD4+ or CD8+ T cells sorted from blood, taken in a trial of the OX40 agonist ivuxolimab. The source is an adult with an advanced solid tumor such as melanoma, head and neck, liver or kidney cancer. Both conserved end residues are part of each CDR3. The D gene is left open where the match is weak. Some rows mark clone size as missing; the rest say once, few, many or name a class of expanded clone.

J gene | D gene | clone size | V gene | CDR3 length | CDR3 protein | CDR3 DNA
TRBJ2-7 | - | - | TRBV19 | 15 | CASSIGGSGAYEQYF | TGTGCCAGTAGTATTGGTGGCAGTGGAGCCTACGAGCAGTACTTC
TRBJ2-2 | - | - | TRBV7-3 | 16 | CASSSLQGQNTGELFF | TGTGCCAGCAGCTCCCTGCAGGGGCAGAACACCGGGGAGCTGTTTTTT
TRBJ1-1 | - | - | TRBV5-1 | 13 | CASSLWGNTEAFF | TGCGCCAGCAGCTTGTGGGGCAACACTGAAGCTTTCTTT
TRBJ1-1 | - | - | TRBV7-2 | 15 | CASSSSGPRNTEAFF | TGTGCCAGCAGCTCCTCGGGACCGAGGAACACTGAAGCTTTCTTT
TRBJ2-7 | TRBD2 | - | TRBV14 | 21 | CASSQDTLRLAGGRRFYEQYF | TGTGCCAGCAGCCAAGATACCCTCCGGCTAGCGGGAGGGCGTCGGTTTTACGAGCAGTACTTC
TRBJ2-7 | TRBD2 | - | TRBV28 | 13 | CASSLAGGHEQYF | TGTGCCAGCAGTTTAGCGGGAGGCCACGAGCAGTACTTC
TRBJ2-7 | TRBD1 | few | TRBV4-1 | 14 | CASSRPGQAYEQYF | TGCGCCAGCAGCAGGCCGGGACAGGCCTACGAGCAGTACTTC
TRBJ2-1 | TRBD1 | - | TRBV4-2 | 16 | CASSQVGDSSYNEQFF | TGTGCCAGCAGCCAAGTAGGGGACAGCTCCTACAATGAGCAGTTCTTC
TRBJ2-7 | - | few | TRBV6-6 | 12 | CASSGVSYEQYF | TGTGCCAGCTCGGGGGTCTCCTACGAGCAGTACTTC
TRBJ2-5 | - | - | TRBV5-4 | 14 | CASSLGTAQETQYF | TGTGCCAGCAGCTTGGGGACAGCCCAAGAGACCCAGTACTTC
TRBJ1-4 | - | few | TRBV27 | 16 | CASSTALGRNNEKLFF | TGTGCCAGCAGTACTGCGCTCGGACGGAATAATGAAAAACTGTTTTTT
TRBJ1-1 | TRBD1 | - | TRBV7-8 | 13 | CASSLGDRAEAFF | TGTGCCAGCAGCTTAGGGGACAGGGCTGAAGCTTTCTTT
TRBJ1-3 | - | - | TRBV28 | 15 | CASSLGGKSGNTIYF | TGTGCCAGCAGTTTAGGGGGGAAGTCTGGAAACACCATATATTTT
TRBJ1-3 | - | - | TRBV18 | 13 | CASSPFTGNTIYF | TGTGCCAGCTCACCATTCACCGGAAACACCATATATTTT
TRBJ2-3 | TRBD1 | - | TRBV5-4 | 16 | CASSGAPGGSGDTQYF | TGTGCCAGCAGCGGCGCCCCAGGGGGAAGTGGGGATACGCAGTATTTT